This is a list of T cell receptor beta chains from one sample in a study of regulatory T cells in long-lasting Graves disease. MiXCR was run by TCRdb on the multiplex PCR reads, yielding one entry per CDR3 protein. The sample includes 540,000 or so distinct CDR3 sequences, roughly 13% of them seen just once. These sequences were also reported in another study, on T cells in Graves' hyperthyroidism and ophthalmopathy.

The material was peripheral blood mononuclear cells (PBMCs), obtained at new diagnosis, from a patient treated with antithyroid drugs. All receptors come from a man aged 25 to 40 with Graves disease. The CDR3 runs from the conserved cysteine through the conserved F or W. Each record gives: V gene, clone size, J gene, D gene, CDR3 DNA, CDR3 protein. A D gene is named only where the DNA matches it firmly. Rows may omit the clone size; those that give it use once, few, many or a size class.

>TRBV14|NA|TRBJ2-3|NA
TGTGCCAGCAGCCAACCAGGACTATCGGATACGCAGTGTTTT
CASSQPGLSDTQCF
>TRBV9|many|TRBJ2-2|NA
TGTGCCAGCGGAAGGGGAACTAACACCGGGGAGCTGTTTTTT
CASGRGTNTGELFF
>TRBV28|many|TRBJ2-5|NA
TGTGCCAGCAAACCTCATGGCGGAGCACAAGAGACCCAGTACTTC
CASKPHGGAQETQYF
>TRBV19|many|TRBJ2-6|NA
TGTGCCAGTATCCGACGGAGCTCTGGGGCCAACGTCCTGACTTTC
CASIRRSSGANVLTF
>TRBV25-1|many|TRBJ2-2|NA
TGTGCCAGCAGTGAAGTTGGCGGGGAGAACACCGGGGAGCTGTTTTTT
CASSEVGGENTGELFF
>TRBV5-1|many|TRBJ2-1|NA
TGCGCCAGCAGCTTGGATACTAACAATGAGCAGTTCTTC
CASSLDTNNEQFF
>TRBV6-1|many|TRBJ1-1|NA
TGTGCCAGCAGTCCCCTGACGGGTGGCACTGAAGCTTTCTTT
CASSPLTGGTEAFF
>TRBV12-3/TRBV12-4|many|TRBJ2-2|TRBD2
TGTGCCAGCAGTTCCAGCGTAGCGGGAGGGCCGAACACCGGGGAGCTGTTTTTT
CASSSSVAGGPNTGELFF
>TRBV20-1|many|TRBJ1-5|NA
TGCAGTGCTAGACAGGGTAGCAATCAGCCCCAGCATTTT
CSARQGSNQPQHF
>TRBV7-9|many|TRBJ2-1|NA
TGTGCCAGCAGCTTAGAGTCTGAGCAGTTCTTC
CASSLESEQFF
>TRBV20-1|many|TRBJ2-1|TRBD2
TGCAGTGTGGTGGGTGCTAGCGGGGCAAGCTCCTACAATGAGCAGTTCTTC
CSVVGASGASSYNEQFF
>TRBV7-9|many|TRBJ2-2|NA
TGTGCCAGCAGCTCCGCTACCCGGGGGTGGACCGGGGAGCTGTTTTTT
CASSSATRGWTGELFF
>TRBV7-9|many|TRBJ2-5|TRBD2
TGTGCCAGCAGCTTAGGACTAGCGGGAAGAGAGACCCAGTACTTC
CASSLGLAGRETQYF
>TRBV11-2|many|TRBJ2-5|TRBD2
TGTGCCAGCAGCCATTACCTACTAGCGAAAGAGACCCAGTACTTC
CASSHYLLAKETQYF
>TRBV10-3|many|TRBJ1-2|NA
TGTGCCATCAGTGAGGCTTCCGAGGGCTATGGCTACACCTTC
CAISEASEGYGYTF
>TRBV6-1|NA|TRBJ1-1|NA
TGTGCCAGCAGTGGACCTGAGGCTGAAGCTTTCTTT
CASSGPEAEAFF
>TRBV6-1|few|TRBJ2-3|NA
TGCGCCAGCAGCTCTCTTAGCCCCGAGGGAGATACGCAGTATTTT
CASSSLSPEGDTQYF
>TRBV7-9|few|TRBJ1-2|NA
TGTGCCAGCAGCCGCGGCCGGGACGATCCGGGCTACACCTTC
CASSRGRDDPGYTF
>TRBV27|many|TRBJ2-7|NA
TGTGCCAGCAGTTCCGGGCCATTCAGGAGCTACGAGCAGTACTTC
CASSSGPFRSYEQYF
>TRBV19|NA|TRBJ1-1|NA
TGTGCCAGTAGTATAGAAGGCCGATTCACTGAAGCTTTCTTT
CASSIEGRFTEAFF
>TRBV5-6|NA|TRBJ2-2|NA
TGTGCCAGCAGCCCGACTACTCAGAACACCGGGGAGCTGTTTTTT
CASSPTTQNTGELFF
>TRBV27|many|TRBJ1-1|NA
TGTGCCAGCCGTCCGGCGGGACCCGAGGGCACTGAAGCTTTCTTT
CASRPAGPEGTEAFF
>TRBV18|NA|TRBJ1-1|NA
TGTGCCAGCGCACCGGGACTGACGAACACTGAAGCTTTCTTT
CASAPGLTNTEAFF
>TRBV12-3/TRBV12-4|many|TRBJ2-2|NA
TGTGCCAGCACCAAGAGACCCGGGGGAAGTGGGACCGGGGAGCTGTTTTTT
CASTKRPGGSGTGELFF
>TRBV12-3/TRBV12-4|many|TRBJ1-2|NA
TGTGCCAGCAGGCCACATGCCGGCCTTGGCTACACCTTC
CASRPHAGLGYTF
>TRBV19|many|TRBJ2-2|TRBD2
TGTGCCAGTAGTCCGCGGACTAGCGGGAGGACCGGGGAGCTGTTTTTT
CASSPRTSGRTGELFF
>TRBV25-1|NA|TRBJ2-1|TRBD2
TGTGCCAGCAGTTCTAGCGGGGGGGTCTACAATGAGCAGTTCTTC
CASSSSGGVYNEQFF
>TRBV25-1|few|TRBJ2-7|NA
TGTGCCACCCGGGATAGCTACGAGCAGTACTTC
CATRDSYEQYF
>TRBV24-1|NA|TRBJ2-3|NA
TGTGCCACCAGTGATGGGGGCCGGAGAACTAGCACAGATACGCAGTATTTT
CATSDGGRRTSTDTQYF
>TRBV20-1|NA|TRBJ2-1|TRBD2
TGCAGTGCTAGACCCACTAGCGGGAGTCGAAATGAGCAGTTCTTC
CSARPTSGSRNEQFF
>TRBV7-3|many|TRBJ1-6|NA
TGTGCCAGCAGCTTAAGCGGGAGCTCCTATAATTCACCCCTCCACTTT
CASSLSGSSYNSPLHF
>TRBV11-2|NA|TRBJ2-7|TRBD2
TGTGCCAGCACCCCCATTGGACTAGCGGGAGTATACGAGCAGTACTTC
CASTPIGLAGVYEQYF
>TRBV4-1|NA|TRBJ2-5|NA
TGCGCCAGCAGCCAAAAGGGGGGGAAGGGAGAGACCCAGTACTTC
CASSQKGGKGETQYF
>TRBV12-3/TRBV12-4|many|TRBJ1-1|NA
TGTGCCAGCAGTCCTCAATCAAGCAACACTGAAGCTTTCTTT
CASSPQSSNTEAFF
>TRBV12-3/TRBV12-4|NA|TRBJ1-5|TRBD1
TGTGCCAGCAGCTATAGGACAGGGTCCCGCCATCAGCCCCAGCATTTT
CASSYRTGSRHQPQHF
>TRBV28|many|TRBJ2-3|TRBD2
TGTGCCAGGGATAAAGCGGGAGGGCCGGGTGCAGATACGCAGTATTTT
CARDKAGGPGADTQYF
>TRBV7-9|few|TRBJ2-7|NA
TGTGCCAGCAGCCGGGACACCCGATCCTACGAGCAGTACTTC
CASSRDTRSYEQYF
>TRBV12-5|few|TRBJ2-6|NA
TGTGCTAGTGGTTTGGTACGATGGGGCTCTGGGGCCAACGTCCTGACTTTC
CASGLVRWGSGANVLTF
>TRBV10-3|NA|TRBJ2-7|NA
TGTGCCATCAGTGGAACGGAGTACGAGCAGTACTTC
CAISGTEYEQYF
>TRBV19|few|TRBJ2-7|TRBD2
TGTGCCAGTACCAAGGCAAGCGGGACTACTCACGAGCAGTACTTC
CASTKASGTTHEQYF
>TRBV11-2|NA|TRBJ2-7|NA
TGTGCCAGCAGCTTAGGGATGCCCAACGAGCAGTACTTC
CASSLGMPNEQYF
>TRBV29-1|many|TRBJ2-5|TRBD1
TGCAGCGTTGCAAGGGGGCGAGAGACCCAGTACTTC
CSVARGRETQYF